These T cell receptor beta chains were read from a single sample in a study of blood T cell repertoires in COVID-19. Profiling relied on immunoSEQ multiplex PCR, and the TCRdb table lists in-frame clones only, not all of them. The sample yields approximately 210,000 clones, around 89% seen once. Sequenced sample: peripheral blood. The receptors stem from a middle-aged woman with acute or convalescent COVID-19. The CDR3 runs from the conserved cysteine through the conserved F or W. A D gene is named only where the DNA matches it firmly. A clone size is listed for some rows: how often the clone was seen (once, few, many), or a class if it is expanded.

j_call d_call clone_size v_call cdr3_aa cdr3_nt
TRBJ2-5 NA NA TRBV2 CASQGPLRETQYF TGTGCCAGCCAGGGGCCGCTCCGCGAGACCCAGTACTTC
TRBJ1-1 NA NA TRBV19 CASRPNREGTFF TGTGCCAGTCGACCCAACCGGGAAGGCACTTTCTTT
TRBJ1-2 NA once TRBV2 CASSEEESNYGYTF TGTGCCAGCAGTGAGGAGGAATCCAACTATGGCTACACCTTC
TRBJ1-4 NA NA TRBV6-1 CASSVEPGLGLSKLFF TGTGCCAGCAGTGTCGAGCCGGGACTAGGGCTCTCAAAACTGTTTTTT
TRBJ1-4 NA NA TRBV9 CASSVEGVHGEKLFF TGTGCCAGCAGCGTAGAGGGGGTACATGGGGAAAAACTGTTTTTT
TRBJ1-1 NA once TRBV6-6 CASSYSRGKAEAFF TGTGCCAGCAGTTACTCGAGAGGGAAGGCTGAAGCTTTCTTT
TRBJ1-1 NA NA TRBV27 CASSLLAGAPNTEAFF TGTGCCAGCAGTTTACTGGCAGGGGCTCCGAACACTGAAGCTTTCTTT
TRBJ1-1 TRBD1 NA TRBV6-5 CASSRQGGAEAFF TGTGCCAGCAGTCGACAGGGAGGCGCTGAAGCTTTCTTT
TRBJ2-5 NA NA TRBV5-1 CASSTTVQETQYF TGCGCCAGCAGTACGACAGTTCAAGAGACCCAGTACTTC
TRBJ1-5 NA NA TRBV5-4 CASSPGLSNQPQHF TGTGCCAGCAGCCCGGGACTTAGCAATCAGCCCCAGCATTTT
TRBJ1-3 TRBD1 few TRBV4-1 CASSPGKGQPGNTIYF TGCGCCAGCAGCCCTGGGAAGGGACAGCCTGGAAACACCATATATTTT
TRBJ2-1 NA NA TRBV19 CASWEAHNNEQFF TGTGCCAGTTGGGAGGCGCATAACAATGAGCAGTTCTTC
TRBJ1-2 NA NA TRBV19 CASSARDTYGYTF TGTGCCAGTAGTGCCCGGGACACCTATGGCTACACCTTC
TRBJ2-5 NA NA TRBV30 CAWSVIEETQYF TGTGCCTGGAGTGTCATAGAAGAGACCCAGTACTTC
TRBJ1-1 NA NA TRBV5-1 CASSFSRGNTEAFF TGCGCCAGCAGCTTCAGCAGGGGGAACACTGAAGCTTTCTTT
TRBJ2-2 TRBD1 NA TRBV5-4 CASSFGTGRGTGELFF TGTGCCAGCAGCTTTGGGACAGGGAGGGGCACCGGGGAGCTGTTTTTT
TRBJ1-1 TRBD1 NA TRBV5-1 CASSLGQPNTEAFF TGCGCCAGCAGCCTGGGACAGCCGAACACTGAAGCTTTCTTT
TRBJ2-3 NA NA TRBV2 CASSLGVRDTQYF TGTGCCAGCAGCCTAGGGGTCAGGGATACGCAGTATTTT
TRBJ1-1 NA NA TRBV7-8 CASSLTGPGTEAFF TGTGCCAGCAGCTTGACAGGCCCGGGCACTGAAGCTTTCTTT
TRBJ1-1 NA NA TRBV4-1 CASSQIRAGRTEAFF TGCGCCAGCAGCCAAATTAGGGCAGGGAGGACTGAAGCTTTCTTT
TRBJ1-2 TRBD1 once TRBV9 CASSPEGYRGSYGYTF TGTGCCAGCAGCCCCGAAGGGTACAGGGGTAGCTATGGCTACACCTTC
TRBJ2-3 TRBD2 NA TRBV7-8 CASSSGTSGDADTQYF TGTGCCAGCAGCTCTGGGACTAGCGGGGACGCAGATACGCAGTATTTT
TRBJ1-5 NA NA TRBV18 CASSPWGGSSNQPQHF TGTGCCAGCTCACCTTGGGGGGGAAGTAGCAATCAGCCCCAGCATTTT
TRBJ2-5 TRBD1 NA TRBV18 CASSPLQGNQETQYF TGTGCCAGCTCACCACTACAGGGGAACCAAGAGACCCAGTACTTC
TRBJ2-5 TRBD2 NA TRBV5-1 CASSPGGQETQYF TGCGCCAGCAGCCCCGGGGGGCAAGAGACCCAGTACTTC
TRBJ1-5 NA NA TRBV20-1 CSASVTGYSNQPQHF TGCAGTGCTAGTGTTACAGGTTATAGCAATCAGCCCCAGCATTTT
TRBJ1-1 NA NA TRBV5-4 CASSSEGTNTEAFF TGTGCCAGCAGCTCGGAGGGGACGAACACTGAAGCTTTCTTT
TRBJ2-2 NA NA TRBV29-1 CSAHRVDTGELFF TGCAGCGCCCACAGGGTAGACACCGGGGAGCTGTTTTTT
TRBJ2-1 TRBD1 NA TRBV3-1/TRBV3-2 CASSQLRDRGFNEQFF TGTGCCAGCAGCCAACTGCGGGACAGGGGCTTCAATGAGCAGTTCTTC
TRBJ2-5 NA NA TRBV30 CAWRQQETQYF TGTGCCTGGAGACAGCAAGAGACCCAGTACTTC
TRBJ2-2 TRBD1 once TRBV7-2 CASSFAQGASGELFF TGTGCCAGCAGTTTCGCCCAGGGGGCGAGCGGGGAGCTGTTTTTT
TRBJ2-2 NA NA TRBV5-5 CASSLVGGVDTGELFF TGTGCCAGCAGCTTGGTTGGCGGGGTTGACACCGGGGAGCTGTTTTTT
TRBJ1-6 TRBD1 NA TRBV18 CASSRGQGGSPLHF TGTGCCAGCTCACGGGGACAGGGAGGGTCACCCCTCCACTTT
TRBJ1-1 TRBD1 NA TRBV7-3 CASSLQQGVDTEAFF TGTGCCAGCAGCCTTCAACAGGGGGTCGACACTGAAGCTTTCTTT
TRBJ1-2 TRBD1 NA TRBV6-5 CASSRTGGVSDGYTF TGTGCCAGCAGTAGGACAGGGGGCGTCTCGGATGGCTACACCTTC
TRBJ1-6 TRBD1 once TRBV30 CAWGTGNNSPLHF TGTGCCTGGGGGACAGGGAATAATTCACCCCTCCACTTT
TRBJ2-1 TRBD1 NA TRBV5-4 CASSKGTGGDEQFF TGTGCCAGCAGCAAGGGGACAGGGGGGGATGAGCAGTTCTTC
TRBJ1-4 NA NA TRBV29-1 CSVSGQRSTNEKLFF TGCAGCGTTAGCGGTCAGCGATCAACTAATGAAAAACTGTTTTTT
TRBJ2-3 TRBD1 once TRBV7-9 CASSGTGGRTDTQYF TGTGCCAGCAGCGGCACAGGGGGCAGGACAGATACGCAGTATTTT
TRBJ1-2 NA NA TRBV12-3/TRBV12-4 CASSPVGSYGYTF TGTGCCAGCAGTCCGGTCGGGTCATATGGCTACACCTTC
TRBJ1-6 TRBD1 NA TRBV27 CASTRDRDSPLHF TGTGCCAGCACCCGGGACAGGGATTCACCCCTCCACTTT
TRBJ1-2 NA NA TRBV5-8 CASISSEDTVEGYTF TGTGCCAGCATCTCCTCCGAGGACACGGTGGAGGGCTACACCTTC
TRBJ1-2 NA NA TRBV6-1 CASSENWLNYGYTF TGTGCCAGCAGTGAAAATTGGCTTAACTATGGCTACACCTTC
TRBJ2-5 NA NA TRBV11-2 CASSQQAFQETQYF TGTGCCAGCAGCCAACAGGCGTTCCAAGAGACCCAGTACTTC
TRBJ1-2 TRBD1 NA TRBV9 CASSVGTGNYGYTF TGTGCCAGCAGCGTTGGGACAGGGAACTATGGCTACACCTTC
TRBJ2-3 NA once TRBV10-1 CASSVQGTDTQYF TGCGCCAGCAGTGTTCAGGGTACAGATACGCAGTATTTT
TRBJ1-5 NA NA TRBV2 CASRGQASRNQPQHF TGTGCCAGCAGGGGACAAGCCTCACGCAATCAGCCCCAGCATTTT
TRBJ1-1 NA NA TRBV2 CASSPSGQITEAFF TGTGCCAGCAGTCCTTCCGGACAGATCACTGAAGCTTTCTTT
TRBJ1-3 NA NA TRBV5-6 CASSLDWRGNSGNTIYF TGTGCCAGCAGCTTGGATTGGAGGGGAAACTCTGGAAACACCATATATTTT
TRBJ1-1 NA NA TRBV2 CASSEGEGITEAFF TGTGCCAGCAGTGAGGGGGAGGGGATCACTGAAGCTTTCTTT
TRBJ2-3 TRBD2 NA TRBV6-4 CASSDTGGRGTDTQYF TGTGCCAGCAGTGACACGGGGGGGAGAGGTACAGATACGCAGTATTTT
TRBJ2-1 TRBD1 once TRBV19 CASSTPGQAFSYNEQFF TGTGCCAGTAGTACACCGGGACAGGCCTTCTCCTACAATGAGCAGTTCTTC
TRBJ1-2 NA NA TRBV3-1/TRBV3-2 CASSQDGVNQRYGYTF TGTGCCAGCAGCCAAGATGGAGTGAACCAGCGCTATGGCTACACCTTC
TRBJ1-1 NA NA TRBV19 CASSMGARMNTEAFF TGTGCCAGTAGTATGGGTGCCAGGATGAACACTGAAGCTTTCTTT
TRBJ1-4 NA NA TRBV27 CASSPERTNEKLFF TGTGCCAGCAGTCCGGAGCGGACTAATGAAAAACTGTTTTTT